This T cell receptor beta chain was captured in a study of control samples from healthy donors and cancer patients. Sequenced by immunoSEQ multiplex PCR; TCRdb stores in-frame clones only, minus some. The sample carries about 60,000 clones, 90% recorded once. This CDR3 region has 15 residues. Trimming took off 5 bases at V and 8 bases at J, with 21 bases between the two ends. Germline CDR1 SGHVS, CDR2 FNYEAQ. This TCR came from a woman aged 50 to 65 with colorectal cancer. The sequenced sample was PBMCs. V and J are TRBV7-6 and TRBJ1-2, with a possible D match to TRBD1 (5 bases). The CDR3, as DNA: TGTGCCAGCAGCCAAGAGGAGACCGGGGCGGGAGGCTACACCTTC. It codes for CASSQEETGAGGYTF. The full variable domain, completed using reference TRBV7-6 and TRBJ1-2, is GAGVSQSPRYKVTKRGQDVALRCDPISGHVSLYWYRQALGQGPEFLTYFNYEAQQDKSGLPNDRFSAERPEGSISTLTIQRTEQRDSAMYRCASSQEETGAGGYTFGSGTRLTVV.